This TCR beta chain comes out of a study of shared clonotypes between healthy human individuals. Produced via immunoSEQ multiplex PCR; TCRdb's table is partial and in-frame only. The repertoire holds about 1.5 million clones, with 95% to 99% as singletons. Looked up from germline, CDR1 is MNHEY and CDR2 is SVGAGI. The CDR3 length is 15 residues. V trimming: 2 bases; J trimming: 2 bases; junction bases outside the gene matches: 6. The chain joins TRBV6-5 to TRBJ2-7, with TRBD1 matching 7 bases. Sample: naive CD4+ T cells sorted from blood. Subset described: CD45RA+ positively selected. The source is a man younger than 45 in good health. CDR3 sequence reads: CASSYRGTAPYEQYF. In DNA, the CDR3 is TGTGCCAGCAGTTACCGAGGGACAGCTCCCTACGAGCAGTACTTC.